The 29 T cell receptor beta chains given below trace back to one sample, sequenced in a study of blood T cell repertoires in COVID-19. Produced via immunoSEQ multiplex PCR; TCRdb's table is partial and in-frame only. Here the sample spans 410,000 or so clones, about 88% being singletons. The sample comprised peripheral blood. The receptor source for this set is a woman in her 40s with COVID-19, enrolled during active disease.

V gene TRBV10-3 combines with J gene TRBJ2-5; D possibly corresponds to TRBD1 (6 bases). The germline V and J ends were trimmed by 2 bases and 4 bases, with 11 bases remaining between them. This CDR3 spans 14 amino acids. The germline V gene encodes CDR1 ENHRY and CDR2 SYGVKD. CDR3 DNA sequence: TGTGCCATCAGTGAGAGCACAGGGACAGAGACCCAGTACTTC. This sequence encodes CAISESTGTETQYF.

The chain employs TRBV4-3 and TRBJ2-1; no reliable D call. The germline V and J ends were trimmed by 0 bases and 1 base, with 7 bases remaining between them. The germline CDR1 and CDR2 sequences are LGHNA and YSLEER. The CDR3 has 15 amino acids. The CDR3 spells CASSQERLSYNEQFF. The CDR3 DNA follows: TGCGCCAGCAGCCAAGAGCGCCTTTCCTACAATGAGCAGTTCTTC.

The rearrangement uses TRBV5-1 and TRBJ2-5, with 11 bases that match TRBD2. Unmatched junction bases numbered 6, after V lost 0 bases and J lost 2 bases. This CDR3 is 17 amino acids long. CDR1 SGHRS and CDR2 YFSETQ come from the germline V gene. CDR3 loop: CASSLGLAGGPQETQYF. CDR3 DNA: TGCGCCAGCAGCTTGGGTCTAGCGGGGGGACCTCAAGAGACCCAGTACTTC.

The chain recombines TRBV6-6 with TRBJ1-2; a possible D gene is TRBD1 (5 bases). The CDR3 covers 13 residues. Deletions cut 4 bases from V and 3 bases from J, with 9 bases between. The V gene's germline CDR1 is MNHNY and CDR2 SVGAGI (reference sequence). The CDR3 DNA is TGTGCCAGCAGTTCGCAGGGTGACTATGGCTACACCTTC. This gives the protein CASSSQGDYGYTF.

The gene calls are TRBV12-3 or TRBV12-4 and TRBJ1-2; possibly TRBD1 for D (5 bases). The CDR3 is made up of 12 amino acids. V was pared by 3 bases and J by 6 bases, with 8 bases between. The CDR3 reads CASSFGGNGYTF. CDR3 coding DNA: TGTGCCAGCAGTTTTGGGGGGAATGGCTACACCTTC.

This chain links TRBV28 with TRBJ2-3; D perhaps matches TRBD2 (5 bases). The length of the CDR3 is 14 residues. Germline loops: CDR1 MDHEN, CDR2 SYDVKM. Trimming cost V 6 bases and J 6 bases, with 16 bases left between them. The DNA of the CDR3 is TGTGCCAGCAGGGACCGGGGAGCTCGGGATACGCAGTATTTT. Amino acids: CASRDRGARDTQYF.

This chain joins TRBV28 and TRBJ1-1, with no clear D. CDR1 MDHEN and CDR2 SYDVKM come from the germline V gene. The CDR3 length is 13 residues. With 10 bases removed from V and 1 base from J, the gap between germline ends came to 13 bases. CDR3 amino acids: CAICTFGNTEAFF. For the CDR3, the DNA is TGTGCCATCTGCACGTTCGGGAACACTGAAGCTTTCTTT.

CDR3 residues: CASSTLPGQGETETQYF. DNA for the CDR3: TGTGCCAGTAGTACCCTACCGGGACAGGGGGAGACGGAGACCCAGTACTTC. J is TRBJ2-5 and V is TRBV19, with 11 bases that match TRBD1. The CDR3 loop spans 17 amino acids. The J segment lost 5 bases and the V segment lost 4 bases, leaving 12 bases of the junction unmatched. The germline CDR1 and CDR2 sequences are LNHDA and SQIVND (reference sequence).

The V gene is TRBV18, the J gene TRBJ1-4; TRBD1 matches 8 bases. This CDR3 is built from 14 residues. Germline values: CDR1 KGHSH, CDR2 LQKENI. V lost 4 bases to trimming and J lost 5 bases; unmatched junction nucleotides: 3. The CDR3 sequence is CASSRWTGNEKLFF. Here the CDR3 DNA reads TGTGCCAGCTCACGTTGGACAGGGAATGAAAAACTGTTTTTT.

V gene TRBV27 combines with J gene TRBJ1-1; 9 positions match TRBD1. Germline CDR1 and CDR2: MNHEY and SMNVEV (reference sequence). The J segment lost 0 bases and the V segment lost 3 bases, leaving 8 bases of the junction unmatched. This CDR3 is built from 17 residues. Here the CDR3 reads CASSFKGGQGLNTEAFF. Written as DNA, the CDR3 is TGTGCCAGCAGTTTTAAGGGGGGACAGGGACTGAACACTGAAGCTTTCTTT.

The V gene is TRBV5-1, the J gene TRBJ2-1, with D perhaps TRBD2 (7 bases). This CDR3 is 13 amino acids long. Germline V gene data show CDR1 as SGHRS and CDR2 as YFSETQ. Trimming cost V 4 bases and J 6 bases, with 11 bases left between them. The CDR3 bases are TGCGCCAGCAGCACAGGGAGGGCCAATGAGCAGTTCTTC. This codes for CASSTGRANEQFF.

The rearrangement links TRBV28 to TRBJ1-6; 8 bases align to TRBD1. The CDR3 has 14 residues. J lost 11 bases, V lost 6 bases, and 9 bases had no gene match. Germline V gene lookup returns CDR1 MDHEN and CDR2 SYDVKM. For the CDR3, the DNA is TGTGCCAGCAGCCGGGACAGGACGAAGGCACCCCTCCACTTT. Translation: CASSRDRTKAPLHF. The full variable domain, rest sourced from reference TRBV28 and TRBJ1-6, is DVKVTQSSRYLVKRTGEKVFLECVQDMDHENMFWYRQDPGLGLRLIYFSYDVKMKEKGDIPEGYSVSREKKERFSLILESASTNQTSMYLCASSRDRTKAPLHFGNGTRLTVT.

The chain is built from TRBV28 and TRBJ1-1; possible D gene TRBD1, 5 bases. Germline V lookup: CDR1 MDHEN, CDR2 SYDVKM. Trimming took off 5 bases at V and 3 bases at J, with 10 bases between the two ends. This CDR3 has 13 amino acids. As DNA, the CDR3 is TGTGCCAGCAGTCTTCTGACAGACACTGAAGCTTTCTTT. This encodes CASSLLTDTEAFF. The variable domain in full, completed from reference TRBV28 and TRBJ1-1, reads DVKVTQSSRYLVKRTGEKVFLECVQDMDHENMFWYRQDPGLGLRLIYFSYDVKMKEKGDIPEGYSVSREKKERFSLILESASTNQTSMYLCASSLLTDTEAFFGQGTRLTVV.

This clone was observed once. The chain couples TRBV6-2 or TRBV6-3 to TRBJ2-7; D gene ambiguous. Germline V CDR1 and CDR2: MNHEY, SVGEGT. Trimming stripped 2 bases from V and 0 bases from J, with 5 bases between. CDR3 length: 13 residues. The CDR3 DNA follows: TGTGCCAGCAGTTACGTGAGCTCCTACGAGCAGTACTTC. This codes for CASSYVSSYEQYF.

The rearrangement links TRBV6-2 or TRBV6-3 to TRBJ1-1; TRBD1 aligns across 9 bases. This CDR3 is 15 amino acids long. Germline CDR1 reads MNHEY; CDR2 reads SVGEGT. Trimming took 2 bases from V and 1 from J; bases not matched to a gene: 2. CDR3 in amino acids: CASSYGTGRNTEAFF. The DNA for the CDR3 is TGTGCCAGCAGTTACGGGACAGGGAGGAACACTGAAGCTTTCTTT.

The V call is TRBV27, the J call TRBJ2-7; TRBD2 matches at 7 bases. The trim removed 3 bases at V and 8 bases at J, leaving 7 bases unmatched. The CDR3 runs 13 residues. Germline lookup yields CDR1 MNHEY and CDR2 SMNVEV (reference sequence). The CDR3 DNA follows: TGTGCCAGCAGTTTCCCCTCACTAGCGAAGCAGTACTTC. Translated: CASSFPSLAKQYF.

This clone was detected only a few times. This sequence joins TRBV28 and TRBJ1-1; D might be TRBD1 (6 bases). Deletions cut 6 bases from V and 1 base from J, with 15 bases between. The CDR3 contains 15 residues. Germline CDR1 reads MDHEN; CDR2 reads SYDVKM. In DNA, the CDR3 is TGTGCCAGCAGGGGGTACAGGGAGACGAACACTGAAGCTTTCTTT. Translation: CASRGYRETNTEAFF.

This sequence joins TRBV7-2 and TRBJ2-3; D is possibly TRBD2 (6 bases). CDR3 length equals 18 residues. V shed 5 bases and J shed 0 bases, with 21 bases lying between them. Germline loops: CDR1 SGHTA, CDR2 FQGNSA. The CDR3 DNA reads TGTGCCAGCAGCATCGGCTCCTTAGCGGTTCTTAGCACAGATACGCAGTATTTT. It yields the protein CASSIGSLAVLSTDTQYF. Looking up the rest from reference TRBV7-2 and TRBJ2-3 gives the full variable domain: GAGVSQSPSNKVTEKGKDVELRCDPISGHTALYWYRQSLGQGLEFLIYFQGNSAPDKSGLPSDRFSAERTGGSVSTLTIQRTQQEDSAVYLCASSIGSLAVLSTDTQYFGPGTRLTVL.

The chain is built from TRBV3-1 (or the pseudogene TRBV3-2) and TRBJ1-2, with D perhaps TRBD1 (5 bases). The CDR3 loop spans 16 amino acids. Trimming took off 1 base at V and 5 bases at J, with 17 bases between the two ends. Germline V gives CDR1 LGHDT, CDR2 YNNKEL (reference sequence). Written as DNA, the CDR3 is TGTGCCAGCAGCCAAGTATCGGGGAACGGGGGATATGGCTACACCTTC. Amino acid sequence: CASSQVSGNGGYGYTF.

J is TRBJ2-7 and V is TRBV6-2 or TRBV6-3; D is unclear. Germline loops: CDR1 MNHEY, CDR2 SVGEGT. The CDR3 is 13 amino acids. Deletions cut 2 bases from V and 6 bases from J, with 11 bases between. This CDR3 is CASSYPPGGEQYF. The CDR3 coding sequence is TGTGCCAGCAGTTACCCCCCGGGTGGCGAGCAGTACTTC.

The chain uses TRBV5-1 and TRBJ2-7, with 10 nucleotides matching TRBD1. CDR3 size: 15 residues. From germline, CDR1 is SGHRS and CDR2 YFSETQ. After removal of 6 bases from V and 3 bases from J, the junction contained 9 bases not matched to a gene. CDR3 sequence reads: CASTHGGTGDYEQYF. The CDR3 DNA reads TGCGCCAGCACCCACGGTGGGACAGGGGACTACGAGCAGTACTTC.

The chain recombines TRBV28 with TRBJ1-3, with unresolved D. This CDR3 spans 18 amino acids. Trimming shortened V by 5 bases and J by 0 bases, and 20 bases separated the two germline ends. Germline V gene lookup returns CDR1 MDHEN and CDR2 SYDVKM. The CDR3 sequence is CASSRPPLTPNSGNTIYF. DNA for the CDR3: TGTGCCAGCAGTCGACCCCCCCTGACTCCGAACTCTGGAAACACCATATATTTT.

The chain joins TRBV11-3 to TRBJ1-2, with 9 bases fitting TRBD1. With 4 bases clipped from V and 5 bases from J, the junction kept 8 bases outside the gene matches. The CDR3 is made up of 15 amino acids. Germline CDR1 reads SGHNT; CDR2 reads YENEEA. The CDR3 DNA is TGTGCCAGCAGCTGCCCGGGACAGGGTGGGTATGGCTACACCTTC. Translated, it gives CASSCPGQGGYGYTF.

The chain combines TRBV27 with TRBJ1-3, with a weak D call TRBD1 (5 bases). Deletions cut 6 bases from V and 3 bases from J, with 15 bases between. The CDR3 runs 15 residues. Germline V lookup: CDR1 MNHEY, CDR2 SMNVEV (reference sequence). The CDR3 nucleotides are TGTGCCAGCAGCCTGAGGCAGGGTAGTGGAAACACCATATATTTT. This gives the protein CASSLRQGSGNTIYF.

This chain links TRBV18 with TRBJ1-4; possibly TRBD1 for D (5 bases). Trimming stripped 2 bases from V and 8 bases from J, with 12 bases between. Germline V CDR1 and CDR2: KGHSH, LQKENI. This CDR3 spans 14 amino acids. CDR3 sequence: CASSPSGTQEKLFF. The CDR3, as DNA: TGTGCCAGCTCACCATCCGGGACTCAAGAAAAACTGTTTTTT.

CDR3 nucleotides: TGTGCCAGCATAGAGAACACTGAAGCTTTCTTT. It encodes CASIENTEAFF. This chain uses TRBV28 with TRBJ1-1; D gene ambiguous. V gave up 7 bases and J gave up 1 base, with 4 bases separating them. CDR3 length equals 11 residues. In germline, CDR1 is MDHEN, CDR2 SYDVKM.

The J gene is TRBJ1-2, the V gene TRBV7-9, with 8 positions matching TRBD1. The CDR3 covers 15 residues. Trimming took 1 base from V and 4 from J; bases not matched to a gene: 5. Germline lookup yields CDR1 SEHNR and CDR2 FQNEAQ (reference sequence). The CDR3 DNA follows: TGTGCCAGCAGCTTAGGACAGGGGAGTACCTATGGCTACACCTTC. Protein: CASSLGQGSTYGYTF.

The CDR3, as DNA: TGCGCCAGCAGCTTGGGACTAGCGGGAGCCTGGGAGACCCAGTACTTC. Protein sequence: CASSLGLAGAWETQYF. The chain has TRBV5-1 and TRBJ2-5; 12 bases align to TRBD2. Looked up from germline, CDR1 is SGHRS and CDR2 is YFSETQ. The V and J ends lost 0 bases and 5 bases, in that order; junction bases with no gene match: 5. The CDR3 totals 16 residues. The full variable domain, completed using reference TRBV5-1 and TRBJ2-5, is KAGVTQTPRYLIKTRGQQVTLSCSPISGHRSVSWYQQTPGQGLQFLFEYFSETQRNKGNFPGRFSGRQFSNSRSEMNVSTLELGDSALYLCASSLGLAGAWETQYFGPGTRLLVL.

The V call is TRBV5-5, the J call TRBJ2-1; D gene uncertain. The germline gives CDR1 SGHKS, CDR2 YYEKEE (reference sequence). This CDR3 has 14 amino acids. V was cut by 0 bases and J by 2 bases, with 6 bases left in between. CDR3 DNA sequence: TGTGCCAGCAGCTTGGTCAGCGCCTACAATGAGCAGTTCTTC. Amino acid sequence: CASSLVSAYNEQFF.